Included here is one T cell receptor beta chain sequence, with context. The record originates from a study of T-cell reconstitution after alpha-beta-depleted transplantation in children. Construction of the TCRbeta library involved unique molecular identifiers. MiXCR was run by TCRdb on the PCR reads, yielding one entry per CDR3 protein. The data show about 200,000 distinct CDR3 sequences, about 7% seen once. CDR1 is SNHLY, CDR2 FYNNEI, per germline. This CDR3 has 14 residues. Losses at the gene ends were 8 bases for V and 5 bases for J; bases not matched to a gene: 7. This sequence joins TRBV2 and TRBJ2-5; 11 nucleotides line up with TRBD1. The source of this sequence is a boy between 2 and 15 years old with acute lymphoblastic leukemia, due to receive a stem cell transplant. The input for sequencing was PBMCs, taken before TCRalphabeta/CD19-depleted stem cell transplant. CDR3 bases: TGTGCCAGCCGGGGACAGGGGGAAGGGGAGACCCAGTACTTC. Protein product: CASRGQGEGETQYF.